Below are 5 T cell receptor beta chains sequenced from a single sample in a study of T cells in Graves' hyperthyroidism and ophthalmopathy. The investigators amplified TCR beta CDR3 regions from RNA transcripts. HTBI primers were the set used in a first-round RT-PCR of the TCR CDR3. TCRdb called the multiplex PCR reads again in MiXCR, with one record for every CDR3 protein. This table holds about 420,000 distinct CDR3 sequences, approximately 15% found once. Sequenced material: blood. Source of these receptors: a woman aged 18-29 years with Graves' hyperthyroidism.

This clonotype was recorded at least ten times. The gene calls are TRBV3-1 and TRBJ2-2; the D is unclear. The germline CDR1 and CDR2 sequences are LGHDT and YNNKEL (reference sequence). V shed 4 bases and J shed 6 bases, with 18 bases lying between them. The length of the CDR3 is 16 residues. CDR3 in amino acids: CASSLAAGPFPGELFF. DNA for the CDR3: TGTGCCAGCAGCCTGGCTGCAGGACCGTTCCCCGGGGAGCTGTTTTTT.

This chain connects TRBV6-4 to TRBJ1-1; D uncertain. The V end was cut by 5 bases, the J end by 1 base, with 17 bases between. The CDR3 contains 16 residues. Germline CDR1 and CDR2: MRHNA and SNTAGT. This chain's CDR3 is CASSRPTKKTNTEAFF. CDR3 in DNA: TGTGCCAGCAGTAGACCCACAAAGAAAACGAACACTGAAGCTTTCTTT.

The chain links TRBV4-3 to TRBJ2-7; 13 nucleotides agree with TRBD2. After removal of 1 base from V and 6 bases from J, the junction contained 6 bases not matched to a gene. Germline loops: CDR1 LGHNA, CDR2 YSLEER. The length of the CDR3 is 16 residues. The CDR3 sequence: CASSQARRTSGGEQYF. CDR3 DNA: TGCGCCAGCAGCCAAGCACGGCGGACTAGCGGGGGCGAGCAGTACTTC.

V usage is TRBV7-2 and J usage is TRBJ2-5, with D possibly being TRBD1 (5 bases). Germline CDR1 and CDR2: SGHTA and FQGNSA. The CDR3 has 13 amino acids. Trimming removed 3 bases from V and 5 bases from J, with 10 bases in between. The CDR3 DNA reads as TGTGCCAGCAGCTTTGGGGCATGGGAGACCCAGTACTTC. It is translated as CASSFGAWETQYF.

The chain recombines TRBV2 with TRBJ2-4; 11 positions match TRBD1. CDR1 is SNHLY and CDR2 is FYNNEI in the germline V gene. This CDR3 has 16 amino acids. Germline trimming cut 4 bases from V and 2 bases from J; bases unmatched to any gene: 4. CDR3 in amino acids: CASSAGTGGPKNIQYF. The CDR3, as DNA: TGTGCCAGCAGTGCCGGGACAGGGGGGCCCAAAAACATTCAGTACTTC. Using reference TRBV2 and TRBJ2-4 for the parts outside the CDR3, the full variable domain is EPEVTQTPSHQVTQMGQEVILRCVPISNHLYFYWYRQILGQKVEFLVSFYNNEISEKSEIFDDQFSVERPDGSNFTLKIRSTKLEDSAMYFCASSAGTGGPKNIQYFGAGTRLSVL.